This passage covers 16 T cell receptor beta chains from one sample sequenced in a study of T cell responses to AZD1222 COVID-19 vaccine. Method: immunoSEQ multiplex PCR; TCRdb's copy keeps in-frame clones and lacks some. The table shows around 180,000 clones, with around 92% occurring only once. The source material was peripheral blood, sampled on day 0 of AZD1222 vaccination. The receptors stem from an adult in good health.

This chain links TRBV19 with TRBJ1-5, with TRBD1 identical over 7 bases. Per germline, CDR1 LNHDA and CDR2 SQIVND (reference sequence). Trimming cost V 11 bases and J 11 bases; bases outside gene matches: 15. This CDR3 has 13 amino acids. This chain's CDR3 is CASADRAQRAQHF. The CDR3 coding sequence is TGTGCCTCCGCCGACAGGGCCCAAAGGGCCCAGCATTTT.

The genes are TRBV28 and TRBJ1-3; 8 nucleotides line up with TRBD1. This CDR3 has 19 residues. V trimming: 5 bases; J trimming: 0 bases; junction bases outside the gene matches: 15. CDR1 MDHEN and CDR2 SYDVKM come from the germline V gene. CDR3 sequence (DNA): TGTGCCAGCAGTCCTCATCGGGCGGCAGGGGGCCACTCTGGAAACACCATATATTTT. Translated: CASSPHRAAGGHSGNTIYF.

This clone was counted only a few times. The chain carries TRBV5-8 and TRBJ2-7; possibly TRBD2 for D (5 bases). Germline CDR1 reads SGHTS; CDR2 reads YDEGEE. The CDR3 sequence is 13 residues long. V was clipped by 2 bases and J by 3 bases, with 9 bases between them. The CDR3 protein is CASSFEGDYEQYF. CDR3 bases: TGTGCCAGCAGCTTCGAGGGTGACTACGAGCAGTACTTC.

The chain is built from TRBV28 and TRBJ1-2; TRBD1 is a possible D gene (6 bases). V was clipped by 7 bases and J by 4 bases, with 13 bases between them. The CDR3 has 13 amino acids. Germline values: CDR1 MDHEN, CDR2 SYDVKM. The CDR3 sequence is CASMGGRSYGYTF. The CDR3 region has the DNA TGTGCCAGCATGGGGGGGCGCAGCTATGGCTACACCTTC.

The V gene is TRBV28, the J gene TRBJ1-5, with D perhaps TRBD1 (6 bases). This CDR3 is built from 14 residues. CDR1 and CDR2 from the germline V gene are MDHEN and SYDVKM. Trimming removed 6 bases at V and 5 bases at J, with 14 bases between. CDR3 DNA: TGTGCCAGCAGCTTTAGGGACATCTATCAGCCCCAGCATTTT. Protein product: CASSFRDIYQPQHF.

This chain connects TRBV25-1 to TRBJ2-3, with 9 bases aligning to TRBD1. V lost 5 bases to trimming and J lost 6 bases; unmatched junction nucleotides: 6. The CDR3 is made up of 14 amino acids. Germline V gives CDR1 MGHDK, CDR2 SYGVNS. The chain's CDR3 is CASSRQGGWDTQYF. The CDR3 DNA sequence: TGTGCCAGCAGTCGACAGGGGGGCTGGGATACGCAGTATTTT. Full variable domain (rest looked up from reference TRBV25-1 and TRBJ2-3): EADIYQTPRYLVIGTGKKITLECSQTMGHDKMYWYQQDPGMELHLIHYSYGVNSTEKGDLSSESTVSRIRTEHFPLTLESARPSHTSQYLCASSRQGGWDTQYFGPGTRLTVL.

The gene calls are TRBV6-1 and TRBJ1-2; D remains ambiguous. Germline values: CDR1 MNHNS, CDR2 SASEGT. Trimming stripped 1 base from V and 8 bases from J, with 17 bases between. CDR3 size: 15 residues. This CDR3 is CASSEVPYAQSGYTF. CDR3 in DNA: TGTGCCAGCAGTGAAGTCCCTTATGCACAGAGCGGCTACACCTTC.

The CDR3 sequence: CASSPALADKRYYNEQFF. The DNA for the CDR3 is TGCGCCAGCAGCCCGGCACTAGCCGACAAGAGATACTACAATGAGCAGTTCTTC. The rearrangement links TRBV5-1 to TRBJ2-1, with D possibly TRBD2 on 6 matching bases. The CDR3 extends over 18 amino acids. Germline assignment: CDR1 SGHRS and CDR2 YFSETQ. The germline V and J ends were trimmed by 4 bases and 3 bases, with 23 bases remaining between them.

The chain couples TRBV6-2 or TRBV6-3 to TRBJ2-1; D assignment may be TRBD1 or TRBD2 (5 bases each). V gave up 7 bases and J gave up 5 bases, with 15 bases separating them. CDR1 and CDR2 from the germline V gene are MNHEY and SVGEGT. The CDR3 runs 14 residues. Here the CDR3 DNA reads TGTGCCAGCATCCCCAGAGGGACCCACAATGAGCAGTTCTTC. Translating gives CASIPRGTHNEQFF.

J is TRBJ1-1 and V is TRBV5-1; possibly TRBD1 for D (5 bases). The CDR3 has 16 amino acids. The V end was cut by 5 bases, the J end by 0 bases, with 17 bases between. In germline, CDR1 is SGHRS, CDR2 YFSETQ. CDR3 DNA sequence: TGCGCCAGCAGGTTTCAGATAGGGGCCATGAACACTGAAGCTTTCTTT. It yields the protein CASRFQIGAMNTEAFF.

The chain carries TRBV29-1 and TRBJ1-2; D is possibly TRBD1 (6 bases). This CDR3 spans 11 amino acids. V was pared by 7 bases and J by 11 bases, with 17 bases between. CDR1 is SQVTM and CDR2 is ANQGSEA in the germline V gene. DNA of the CDR3: TGCAGCGGTCAACAGGGAAATAGGTACACCTTC. Protein: CSGQQGNRYTF. Full variable domain (remainder filled in from reference TRBV29-1 and TRBJ1-2): SAVISQKPSRDICQRGTSLTIQCQVDSQVTMMFWYRQQPGQSLTLIATANQGSEATYESGFVIDKFPISRPNLTFSTLTVSNMSPEDSSIYLCSGQQGNRYTFGSGTRLTVV.

The chain links TRBV6-5 to TRBJ1-5; 9 nucleotides align to TRBD1. CDR1 is MNHEY and CDR2 is SVGAGI in the germline V gene. V lost 6 bases, J lost 7 bases, and 7 bases stayed unmatched. This CDR3 is built from 14 residues. The CDR3 coding sequence is TGTGCCAGCAGGGGGACAGGGCTTTGGCAGCCCCAGCATTTT. Protein product: CASRGTGLWQPQHF.

This chain joins TRBV2 and TRBJ2-7, with 9 positions matching TRBD2. With V trimmed by 5 bases and J by 0 bases, 2 bases remained unmatched. CDR1 is SNHLY, CDR2 FYNNEI, per germline. CDR3 length: 14 amino acids. Written as DNA, the CDR3 is TGTGCCAGCAGTCGTAGCGGGAGCTCCTACGAGCAGTACTTC. This gives the protein CASSRSGSSYEQYF.

The CDR3 is CASSSYGRGGPGTDTQYF. The CDR3 DNA reads as TGTGCCAGCAGCTCCTATGGGCGGGGAGGGCCGGGCACAGATACGCAGTATTTT. V gene TRBV7-3 combines with J gene TRBJ2-3; 7 bases line up with TRBD2. This CDR3 has 18 residues. Losses at the gene ends were 4 bases for V and 1 base for J; bases not matched to a gene: 14. CDR1 is SGHTA and CDR2 is FQGTGA in the germline V gene.

The V gene is TRBV29-1, the J gene TRBJ2-5; the D call may be TRBD1 or TRBD2 (6 bases each). The V end was cut by 3 bases, the J end by 3 bases, with 11 bases between. Germline CDR1 is SQVTM and CDR2 is ANQGSEA. This CDR3 comprises 13 residues. In DNA form, the CDR3 reads TGCAGCGTTGATCGCGGGACAAAAGAGACCCAGTACTTC. Translating it yields CSVDRGTKETQYF.

The V and J genes are TRBV5-4 and TRBJ1-3, with D perhaps matching TRBD1 (6 bases). CDR1 SGHNT and CDR2 YYREEE come from the germline V gene (reference sequence). V was cut by 2 bases and J by 1 base, with 10 bases left in between. This CDR3 has 15 residues. In DNA, the CDR3 is TGTGCCAGCAGCTTTAGGGGGAGGTCTGGAAACACCATATATTTT. It yields the protein CASSFRGRSGNTIYF.